This TCR beta chain was sequenced for a study of early stage breast cancer tumors. Looking at the study overall: Each sample averaged approximately 9.6-fold read coverage.

Measured with immunoSEQ multiplex PCR; TCRdb has only the in-frame clones, and not every one. Here the sample spans around 28,000 clones, approximately 76% being singletons. Sequenced input: blood. This TCR was recovered from a person aged 50-59 years with breast cancer.

DNA of the CDR3: TGCGCCAGCAGCTCCGTTTCGGATGGCTACACCTTC. Translating it yields CASSSVSDGYTF. V usage is TRBV5-1 and J usage is TRBJ1-2; D is unresolved. The germline V gene encodes CDR1 SGHRS and CDR2 YFSETQ. V lost 3 bases and J lost 6, with 9 bases in between. The CDR3 loop spans 12 amino acids.